A selection of T cell receptor beta chains follows, all from one sample in a study of cytomegalovirus exposure and HLA in healthy donors. Assay used: immunoSEQ multiplex PCR; TCRdb lists only in-frame clones, some missing. With 95,000 to 150,000 clones in the sample, the ten largest clones hold about 2.2%. The material sequenced was PBMCs. The receptors shown here come from a man aged 40-55 years in good health and CMV-seronegative. Each CDR3 is given with its conserved first and last residue. The D gene is left open where the match is weak.

j_gene	v_gene	d_gene	CDR3aa	CDR3nt
TRBJ2-5	TRBV7-7	.	CASSPTDSQETQYF	TGTGCTAGCAGCCCGACGGACAGTCAAGAGACCCAGTACTTC
TRBJ2-2	TRBV29-1	.	CSVRPYNTGELFF	TGCAGCGTCCGCCCCTACAACACCGGGGAGCTGTTTTTT
TRBJ2-7	TRBV6-1	.	CASSELVSYEQYF	TGTGCCAGCAGTGAGCTAGTCTCCTACGAGCAGTACTTC
TRBJ1-4	TRBV21-1	.	CASSTLRGEKLFF	TGTGCCAGCAGCACCCTTCGGGGTGAAAAACTGTTTTTT
TRBJ1-4	TRBV4-1	TRBD1	CASSSGTGVGKLFF	TGCGCCAGCAGCTCCGGGACAGGGGTGGGAAAACTGTTTTTT
TRBJ2-1	TRBV9	TRBD2	CASSVARGAGVLNEQFF	TGTGCCAGCAGCGTCGCCCGAGGAGCGGGAGTCCTCAATGAGCAGTTCTTC
TRBJ1-2	TRBV29-1	TRBD1	CSVVSGTGGFGYTF	TGCAGCGTTGTGAGCGGGACAGGGGGATTTGGCTACACCTTC
TRBJ1-1	TRBV19	.	CANRGRYTEAFF	TGTGCCAATAGGGGCCGGTACACTGAAGCTTTCTTT
TRBJ2-1	TRBV7-8	TRBD2	CASSLHPAGGPPGNEQFF	TGTGCCAGCAGCCTACACCCAGCGGGAGGGCCTCCCGGCAATGAGCAGTTCTTC
TRBJ2-1	TRBV7-3	TRBD1	CASSIMNIGGYEQFF	TGTGCCAGCAGCATAATGAACATAGGGGGCTATGAGCAGTTCTTC
TRBJ2-7	TRBV7-2	.	CASSLGGALSYEQYF	TGTGCCAGCAGCTTAGGCGGGGCCCTCTCCTACGAGCAGTACTTC
TRBJ2-7	TRBV19	.	CASSPGGPYEQYF	TGTGCCAGTAGTCCAGGGGGGCCCTACGAGCAGTACTTC
TRBJ2-1	TRBV6-1	.	CASSEMGHTTNEQFF	TGTGCCAGCAGTGAAATGGGACACACAACCAATGAGCAGTTCTTC
TRBJ1-5	TRBV18	.	CASSWDINQPQHF	TGTGCCAGCTCGTGGGACATCAATCAGCCCCAGCATTTT
TRBJ2-3	TRBV7-8	TRBD2	CASSLLAGGPPDTQYF	TGTGCCAGCAGCTTACTCGCGGGAGGGCCTCCAGATACGCAGTATTTT
TRBJ1-5	TRBV18	TRBD1	CASSPGQGVGQPQHF	TGTGCCAGCTCACCAGGACAGGGAGTTGGTCAGCCCCAGCATTTT
TRBJ2-4	TRBV6-1	TRBD1	CASRTTGGAKNIQYF	TGTGCCAGCAGGACGACAGGGGGAGCCAAAAACATTCAGTACTTC
TRBJ1-5	TRBV6-1	.	CASSGRGGVGDQPQHF	TGTGCCAGCAGTGGCAGGGGAGGGGTGGGCGATCAGCCCCAGCATTTT
TRBJ2-1	TRBV5-1	.	CASSHPGVKAYEQFF	TGCGCCAGCAGCCACCCCGGGGTAAAGGCGTATGAGCAGTTCTTC
TRBJ1-3	TRBV6-6	TRBD1	CASSYSTGVGNTIYF	TGTGCCAGCAGTTACAGTACAGGGGTCGGAAACACCATATATTTT
TRBJ2-7	TRBV6-5	.	CASSSLSGAEEQYF	TGTGCCAGCAGTTCCCTATCTGGAGCGGAGGAGCAGTACTTC
TRBJ2-7	TRBV6-6	TRBD2	CATGDSGLAVTYEQYF	TGTGCCACCGGAGACTCGGGACTAGCGGTTACCTACGAGCAGTACTTC
TRBJ2-7	TRBV10-3	TRBD1	CAISQDRASEQYF	TGTGCCATCAGCCAGGACAGGGCGAGCGAGCAGTACTTC
TRBJ2-1	TRBV6-5	.	CASSYGPANEQFF	TGTGCCAGCAGTTACGGGCCGGCGAATGAGCAGTTCTTC
TRBJ1-2	TRBV7-6	TRBD1	CASSNRGAGSYGYTF	TGTGCCAGCAGCAACAGGGGAGCCGGGAGTTATGGCTACACCTTC
TRBJ2-1	TRBV11-3	TRBD2	CASSLEGWGGNEQFF	TGTGCCAGCAGCTTAGAGGGTTGGGGGGGCAATGAGCAGTTCTTC
TRBJ2-3	TRBV5-4	TRBD1	CASSYPTGGTDTQYF	TGTGCCAGCAGCTACCCCACAGGGGGAACAGATACGCAGTATTTT
TRBJ1-1	TRBV30	.	CAWRNSGAEAFF	TGTGCCTGGAGGAACTCAGGCGCTGAAGCTTTCTTT
TRBJ1-5	TRBV6-1	.	CASNGQNSNQPQHF	TGTGCCAGCAATGGACAGAATAGCAATCAGCCCCAGCATTTT
TRBJ1-2	TRBV6-5	.	CAAGVLRYTF	TGTGCCGCAGGGGTTTTACGCTACACCTTC
TRBJ1-2	TRBV7-9	.	CASSPDSQGTYGYTF	TGTGCCAGCAGCCCAGACAGTCAGGGAACTTATGGCTACACCTTC
TRBJ2-7	TRBV7-2	TRBD2	CASSTGLAAYYEQYF	TGTGCCAGCAGCACGGGACTAGCGGCTTACTACGAGCAGTACTTC
TRBJ2-4	TRBV5-4	.	CASSLRGARNIQYF	TGTGCCAGCAGCCTTCGGGGGGCGAGAAACATTCAGTACTTC
TRBJ2-7	TRBV7-9	TRBD2	CASSTSGRIPYEQYF	TGTGCCAGCAGCACTAGCGGGAGGATCCCATACGAGCAGTACTTC
TRBJ2-1	TRBV29-1	.	CSVASGSGGNEQFF	TGCAGCGTGGCTTCCGGGAGTGGGGGAAATGAGCAGTTCTTC
TRBJ1-5	TRBV10-2	.	CASSEPTEARQPQHF	TGCGCCAGCAGTGAACCCACGGAGGCCCGTCAGCCCCAGCATTTT
TRBJ2-3	TRBV7-2	TRBD2	CASSSKSSGPTDTQYF	TGTGCCAGCAGCTCCAAGTCTAGCGGACCCACAGATACGCAGTATTTT